The subject of this entry is one T cell receptor beta chain. The method was immunoSEQ multiplex PCR; TCRdb's version includes in-frame clones alone and lacks a portion of them. The data show 110,000 to 150,000 clones, 92% seen once. This specimen belongs to a study of T cell responses to AZD1222 COVID-19 vaccine. The germline V gene has CDR1 MNHEY and CDR2 SVGAGI. The CDR3 spans 15 residues. V lost 2 bases and J 0 bases, leaving 10 bases between the germline ends. The chain uses TRBV6-5 and TRBJ1-1; D not certain. The receptor was isolated from an adult who received the AZD1222 COVID-19 vaccine. Here the sequenced sample was peripheral blood, taken 28 days after the second AZD1222 dose. CDR3 bases: TGTGCCAGCAGTTACGGGTCCCACATGAACACTGAAGCTTTCTTT. Translated: CASSYGSHMNTEAFF.